This T cell receptor beta chain originates from a study of blood T cells in healthy people across ages (dated by TCRdb to the mid-2010s). For the study in its entirety: In model experiments, roughly one uniquely barcoded TCR beta cDNA molecule per two T cells was captured by template switching. Using the same blood draw, the study looked at two additional independent replicas of 1 million unique cDNA reads for two donors, one aged 18 to 30 and the other aged 80 or older. To avoid experimental bias, donors of different ages were distributed randomly across sequencing lanes. The donors were divided into four age groups: young (average around 16 years), middle-aged (about 39), aged (about 60) and long-lived (82). Age-related changes in TCR beta repertoire diversity were measured in the study by deep sequencing normalized with unique cDNA molecular identifiers.

The roughly 39 donors, aged about 6 to 100 years, were systemically healthy Caucasian individuals from Russia. About 10 milliliters of peripheral blood were drawn from each donor into EDTA-treated Vacutainer tubes. Ficoll-Paque density-gradient centrifugation was used to isolate PBMCs, with at least 7 million obtained per sample. Trizol reagent was used to extract total RNA from the PBMCs, yielding at least 6 micrograms per sample. The percentages of naive CD45RAhigh/CD27high T cells were determined by flow cytometry on a PBMC aliquot from every donor. As concerns this clonotype: Its antigen is unknown. Qualities for individual bases were not recorded, and no much larger clone is one base off.

CDR1 MNHEY and CDR2 SVGAGI were looked up in the germline V gene. Trimming removed 6 bases from V and 1 base from J; the gene matches leave 8 bases unexplained. The CDR3 numbers 16 residues from cysteine through phenylalanine. The only DNA kept is the CDR3, 48 bases in frame from the first base. The research as a whole found: There was a strong correlation between observed TCR beta diversity and the percentage of naive T cells measured by flow cytometry. Since profiling was done on bulk unsorted PBMCs, naive and antigen-experienced compartments could not be conclusively compared. Observed TCR beta diversity per million T cells fell roughly linearly with age, and a significant reduction was already apparent by age about 43. Compared with the aged group, the long-lived group had more naive CD4+ T cells, fewer expanded clones and increased TCR diversity, a pattern suggesting age selection. Estimates of total diversity based on one million sequenced T cells were considered lower bounds and underestimates. Donor CMV infection status was unknown, potentially confounding age-related changes in expanded clonotypes.

Libraries were constructed by 5' RACE. The sample was run on an Illumina HiSeq 2500. A second roughly 6 to 12 cycle PCR used a sample-barcoded 5' primer and a J-beta primer mix. A template-switch 5' adaptor carrying 12 random nucleotides introduced a unique molecular identifier onto each TCR beta cDNA molecule. At least 3 million CDR3-containing paired-end reads were obtained from each sample. First-strand cDNA synthesis was performed from all RNA using the Mint cDNA synthesis kit, with priming by a TRBC-specific oligonucleotide. All cDNA was treated with uracil-DNA glycosylase and then went through a first 18-cycle PCR with the universal primers M1SS and BC2_uni_R. In the original analysis: Normalization of each sample was performed by random selection of 1 million high-quality reads, each carrying a distinct molecular identifier. Instead of being binned into consensus sequences, reads that shared molecular identifiers were thrown out. MiTCR, with a Q25 quality threshold and the strictest error-elimination algorithm, was used for CDR3 identification, clonotype clustering and error correction. A nonparametric unseen species model with Euler transformation was used to estimate a lower bound on total TCR beta diversity. TCRdb reran the public reads through fastp at Q25 and MiXCR, keeping productive beta chains. All rows with the same CDR3 protein become a single entry with the most common DNA and genes. TCRdb's processing, not the study's, gives the V and J calls here. The sample table contains approximately 800,000 distinct CDR3 sequences; only one count was recorded for roughly 50% of them. Around 24% of the sample rests with the top ten.

The rearrangement combines TRBV6-5 with TRBJ2-3, with 9 bases matching TRBD2. Sequencing input: blood. The sequence came from a middle-aged man in good health. The CDR3 amino acid sequence is: CASRSGTSSGTDTQYF. The sequenced DNA: TGTGCCAGCAGGTCCGGGACTAGCTCCGGCACAGATACGCAGTATTTT.